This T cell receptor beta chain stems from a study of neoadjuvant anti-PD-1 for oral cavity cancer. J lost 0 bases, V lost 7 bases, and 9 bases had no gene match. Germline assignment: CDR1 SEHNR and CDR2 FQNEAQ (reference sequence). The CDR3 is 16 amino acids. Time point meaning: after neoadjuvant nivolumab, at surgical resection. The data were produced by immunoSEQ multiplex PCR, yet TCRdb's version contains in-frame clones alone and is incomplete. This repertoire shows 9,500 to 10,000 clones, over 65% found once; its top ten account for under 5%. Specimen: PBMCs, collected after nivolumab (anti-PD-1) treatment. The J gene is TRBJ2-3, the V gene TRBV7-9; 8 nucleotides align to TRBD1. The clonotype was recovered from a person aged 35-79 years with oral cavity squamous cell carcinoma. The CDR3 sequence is CASTETGAFSTDTQYF. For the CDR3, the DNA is TGTGCCAGCACCGAGACAGGGGCCTTTAGCACAGATACGCAGTATTTT.